The 32 T cell receptor beta chains below come from one sample, sequenced in a study of T cell changes during pregnancy in multiple sclerosis. Clones were read by immunoSEQ multiplex PCR, and TCRdb kept only the in-frame ones, dropping some. Of about 120,000 clones detected, about 93% appear once; the ten largest clones hold roughly 5.7%. The input for sequencing was peripheral blood, taken before pregnancy. Every receptor here comes from a female donor with multiple sclerosis, enrolled in a pregnancy study.

This sequence joins TRBV5-1 and TRBJ2-3; the match to TRBD2 covers 9 bases. Germline V lookup: CDR1 SGHRS, CDR2 YFSETQ. After removal of 4 bases from V and 2 bases from J, the junction contained 11 bases not matched to a gene. The CDR3 length is 17 residues. The CDR3 DNA reads as TGCGCCAGCAGCCCCGACCCTAGCGGGGCGGCCACAGATACGCAGTATTTT. It codes for CASSPDPSGAATDTQYF.

The rearrangement joins TRBV9 to TRBJ2-5, with D tentatively TRBD1 (5 bases). The germline V gene has CDR1 SGDLS and CDR2 YYNGEE. V was cut by 0 bases and J by 3 bases, with 6 bases left in between. The CDR3 is 13 residues long. The CDR3 DNA reads TGTGCCAGCAGCGTAGCAGGGAAAGAGACCCAGTACTTC. This codes for CASSVAGKETQYF.

This clone is a singleton in its sample. The chain carries TRBV25-1 and TRBJ1-2; a possible D gene is TRBD1 (6 bases). CDR1 and CDR2 from the germline V gene are MGHDK and SYGVNS. V lost 6 bases and J 6 bases, leaving 14 bases between the germline ends. There are 13 residues in the CDR3. CDR3 amino acids: CASSLGGLNGYTF. CDR3 DNA: TGTGCCAGCAGCTTGGGGGGGCTGAATGGCTACACCTTC.

This chain joins TRBV7-9 and TRBJ2-5; 7 nucleotides agree with TRBD1. Germline CDR1 is SEHNR and CDR2 is FQNEAQ (reference sequence). V trimming: 8 bases; J trimming: 3 bases; junction bases outside the gene matches: 12. This CDR3 is 15 amino acids long. CDR3 sequence: CASSPTGTEKETQYF. In nucleotides, the CDR3 is TGTGCCAGCTCGCCTACCGGGACAGAAAAAGAGACCCAGTACTTC. Variable domain in full (rest from reference TRBV7-9 and TRBJ2-5): DTGVSQNPRHKITKRGQNVTFRCDPISEHNRLYWYRQTLGQGPEFLTYFQNEAQLEKSRLLSDRFSAERPKGSFSTLEIQRTEQGDSAMYLCASSPTGTEKETQYFGPGTRLLVL.

The chain carries TRBV7-6 and TRBJ2-6, with a tentative D call TRBD1 (5 bases). Germline CDR1 is SGHVS and CDR2 is FNYEAQ. This CDR3 has 19 residues. V lost 5 bases and J lost 1, with 21 bases in between. The CDR3 DNA reads TGTGCCAGCAGCCACTCGAAGGGGCAGGGAAGGTCTGGGGCCAACGTCCTGACTTTC. It codes for CASSHSKGQGRSGANVLTF. The full variable domain, in which reference TRBV7-6 and TRBJ2-6 provide the parts outside the CDR3, is GAGVSQSPRYKVTKRGQDVALRCDPISGHVSLYWYRQALGQGPEFLTYFNYEAQQDKSGLPNDRFSAERPEGSISTLTIQRTEQRDSAMYRCASSHSKGQGRSGANVLTFGAGSRLTVL.

This clone appeared once. The junction differs from germline at one of its ends, possibly a read error. The chain uses TRBV6-1 and TRBJ1-2, with TRBD1 identical over 9 bases. Germline CDR1 reads MNHNS; CDR2 reads SASEGT. The CDR3 runs 13 residues. The CDR3 region has the DNA TGTGCCAGCAGTGAAGCGGCGGGGGACAGGGCCGTCTTC. Its translation: CASSEAAGDRAVF.

The V gene is TRBV7-8, the J gene TRBJ2-3; 7 bases are shared with TRBD1. The V and J ends lost 1 base and 5 bases, in that order; junction bases with no gene match: 3. This CDR3 contains 14 residues. The germline CDR1 and CDR2 sequences are SGHVS and FQNEAQ. CDR3 region: CASSLGTGQDTQYF. The CDR3 nucleotides are TGTGCCAGCAGCTTAGGGACAGGCCAAGATACGCAGTATTTT.

This sequence joins TRBV7-9 and TRBJ2-5; TRBD1 agrees at 10 bases. The germline CDR1 and CDR2 sequences are SEHNR and FQNEAQ (reference sequence). Trimming took 5 bases from V and 7 from J; bases not matched to a gene: 10. The CDR3 sequence is 15 residues long. The CDR3 loop reads CASSQGDRGSVTQYF. For the CDR3, the DNA is TGTGCCAGCAGCCAAGGGGACAGGGGTAGCGTGACCCAGTACTTC.

CDR3 DNA: TGTGCCAGTAGTGTTGACAGGGTCTCTGCCCGCAATGAGCAGTTCTTC. It encodes CASSVDRVSARNEQFF. The chain carries TRBV19 and TRBJ2-1; 7 positions agree with TRBD1. The length of the CDR3 is 16 residues. CDR1 is LNHDA and CDR2 is SQIVND in the germline V gene (reference sequence). V dropped 5 bases and J dropped 6; count of bases not matched to a gene: 13.

The chain is built from TRBV5-1 and TRBJ2-3; no clear D. In germline, CDR1 is SGHRS, CDR2 YFSETQ. V was trimmed by 0 bases and J by 0 bases, leaving 8 bases between them. There are 15 residues in the CDR3. The CDR3 protein is CASSLGPDSTDTQYF. CDR3 in DNA: TGCGCCAGCAGCTTGGGTCCAGATAGCACAGATACGCAGTATTTT.

CDR3 protein: CASSFVEGAGTGELFF. DNA of the CDR3: TGCGCCAGCAGCTTTGTCGAGGGGGCCGGCACCGGGGAGCTGTTTTTT. V usage is TRBV5-1 and J usage is TRBJ2-2; 7 bases fit TRBD1. V was clipped by 2 bases and J by 4 bases; unmatched bases: 8. This CDR3 comprises 16 residues. Germline V gives CDR1 SGHRS, CDR2 YFSETQ. Full variable domain (remainder filled in from reference TRBV5-1 and TRBJ2-2): KAGVTQTPRYLIKTRGQQVTLSCSPISGHRSVSWYQQTPGQGLQFLFEYFSETQRNKGNFPGRFSGRQFSNSRSEMNVSTLELGDSALYLCASSFVEGAGTGELFFGEGSRLTVL.

This chain connects TRBV6-5 to TRBJ2-7; TRBD1 matches 11 bases. V dropped 7 bases and J dropped 5; count of bases not matched to a gene: 10. The CDR3 spans 15 residues. Germline V gives CDR1 MNHEY, CDR2 SVGAGI. CDR3: CASTSRRTGGDEQYF. DNA of the CDR3: TGTGCCAGCACCTCCCGCCGGACAGGGGGCGACGAGCAGTACTTC.

This chain uses TRBV7-3 with TRBJ2-3; 8 positions match TRBD2. The CDR3 loop spans 15 amino acids. V dropped 4 bases and J dropped 0; count of bases not matched to a gene: 3. CDR1 and CDR2 (germline): SGHTA, FQGTGA. CDR3 residues: CASSSLAGSTDTQYF. The CDR3 coding sequence is TGTGCCAGCAGCTCATTAGCGGGGAGCACAGATACGCAGTATTTT. Using reference TRBV7-3 and TRBJ2-3 for the parts outside the CDR3, the full variable domain is GAGVSQTPSNKVTEKGKYVELRCDPISGHTALYWYRQSLGQGPEFLIYFQGTGAADDSGLPNDRFFAVRPEGSVSTLKIQRTERGDSAVYLCASSSLAGSTDTQYFGPGTRLTVL.

The DNA for the CDR3 is TGTGCCAGCTCTGAGACTTCAAACAATGAGCAGTTCTTC. This codes for CASSETSNNEQFF. The rearrangement uses TRBV7-6 and TRBJ2-1, with D unclear. Trimming shortened V by 8 bases and J by 5 bases, and 13 bases separated the two germline ends. Looked up from germline, CDR1 is SGHVS and CDR2 is FNYEAQ. This CDR3 region has 13 residues.

The chain has TRBV27 and TRBJ2-5; possibly TRBD2 for D (7 bases). This CDR3 is 15 amino acids long. V gave up 5 bases and J gave up 5 bases, with 18 bases separating them. Germline assignment: CDR1 MNHEY and CDR2 SMNVEV (reference sequence). CDR3 sequence reads: CASSPWGRGGETQYF. The CDR3 DNA reads as TGTGCCAGCAGTCCCTGGGGCAGGGGAGGGGAGACCCAGTACTTC.

Here the CDR3 reads CASSPSGTGGQYF. CDR3 nucleotide sequence: TGCGCCAGCAGCCCCTCTGGGACTGGTGGCCAGTACTTC. The chain carries TRBV5-1 and TRBJ2-5; weak D call: TRBD2 (6 bases). Trimming took 4 bases from V and 10 from J, leaving 17 bases between them. The length of the CDR3 is 13 residues. CDR1 is SGHRS, CDR2 YFSETQ, per germline.

This chain connects TRBV30 to TRBJ1-6, with no clear D. Trimming shortened V by 3 bases and J by 0 bases, and 9 bases separated the two germline ends. The V gene's germline CDR1 is GTSNPN and CDR2 SVGIG (reference sequence). The CDR3 sequence is 15 residues long. The DNA for the CDR3 is TGTGCCTGGAGACCGATGAGCTCCTATAATTCACCCCTCCACTTT. As protein: CAWRPMSSYNSPLHF. Based on the CDR3 plus reference TRBV30 and TRBJ1-6, the full variable domain is SQTIHQWPATLVQPVGSPLSLECTVEGTSNPNLYWYRQAAGRGLQLLFYSVGIGQISSEVPQNLSASRPQDRQFILSSKKLLLSDSGFYLCAWRPMSSYNSPLHFGNGTRLTVT.

This chain uses TRBV12-5 with TRBJ2-1, with 11 bases identical to TRBD2. Trimming removed 1 base from V and 7 bases from J; junction bases left unmatched: 6. This CDR3 is built from 16 residues. Germline V gene lookup returns CDR1 LGHNT and CDR2 FRNRAP. The chain's CDR3 is CASGLATSGSWNEQFF. The CDR3, as DNA: TGTGCTAGTGGTTTGGCTACTAGCGGGAGTTGGAATGAGCAGTTCTTC.

V usage is TRBV2 and J usage is TRBJ2-1; 8 bases are a match to TRBD2. This CDR3 is built from 15 residues. Germline assignment: CDR1 SNHLY and CDR2 FYNNEI. After removal of 1 base from V and 6 bases from J, the junction contained 5 bases not matched to a gene. The CDR3, as DNA: TGTGCCAGCAGTGAAGAAGCGGGAGAATTCAATGAGCAGTTCTTC. Its translation is CASSEEAGEFNEQFF.

The chain carries TRBV30 and TRBJ1-4; D may be TRBD1 (6 bases). Germline assignment: CDR1 GTSNPN and CDR2 SVGIG (reference sequence). The V gene lost 4 bases and the J gene lost 8 bases, with 11 bases spanning the gap. This CDR3 has 12 amino acids. The DNA for the CDR3 is TGTGCCTGGAATTCAGGGGAGGAAAAACTGTTTTTT. Translated, it gives CAWNSGEEKLFF.

The chain is built from TRBV4-2 and TRBJ2-5; TRBD2 aligns across 9 bases. The CDR3 is made up of 15 amino acids. The V segment lost 1 base and the J segment 3 bases; nucleotides outside the gene matches: 3. Germline CDR1 LGHNA, CDR2 YNFKEQ. CDR3 in DNA: TGTGCCAGCAGCCAAGGGGGACTAGCTGAAGAGACCCAGTACTTC. This sequence encodes CASSQGGLAEETQYF.

The chain has TRBV25-1 and TRBJ1-1, with 8 bases identical to TRBD1. The trim removed 5 bases at V and 5 bases at J, leaving 10 bases unmatched. The length of the CDR3 is 15 residues. Germline V lookup: CDR1 MGHDK, CDR2 SYGVNS. CDR3 amino acids: CASSPFQGARTEAFF. The CDR3 DNA follows: TGTGCCAGCAGTCCCTTCCAGGGGGCAAGGACTGAAGCTTTCTTT.

This clone has a single count. The DNA for the CDR3 is TGTGCCAGCAGCAAGGACAGGGGGCTATCCTACGAGCAGTACTTC. Protein: CASSKDRGLSYEQYF. This rearrangement joins TRBV5-5 to TRBJ2-7; TRBD1 matches 11 bases. CDR3 length equals 15 residues. Germline V gene data show CDR1 as SGHKS and CDR2 as YYEKEE (reference sequence). Trimming took 4 bases from V and 1 from J; bases not matched to a gene: 4.

This chain connects TRBV7-3 to TRBJ2-2; D gene uncertain. V shed 2 bases and J shed 2 bases, with 6 bases lying between them. The CDR3 contains 14 residues. Germline V gives CDR1 SGHTA, CDR2 FQGTGA. The CDR3 loop reads CASSLAANTGELFF. Here the CDR3 DNA reads TGTGCCAGCAGCTTAGCGGCAAACACCGGGGAGCTGTTTTTT.

This clone was seen a single time. The chain carries TRBV6-5 and TRBJ2-7; D is possibly TRBD1 (6 bases). This CDR3 is built from 13 residues. Germline CDR1 reads MNHEY; CDR2 reads SVGAGI. V lost 0 bases, J lost 6 bases, and 9 bases lay in between. The CDR3 sequence: CASSYSGQAEQYF. CDR3 nucleotide sequence: TGTGCCAGCAGTTACTCGGGACAAGCCGAGCAGTACTTC.

The sample holds one count of this clone. J is TRBJ1-2 and V is TRBV6-6, with 7 bases matching TRBD1. The CDR3 is 13 residues long. The V and J ends lost 7 bases and 4 bases, in that order; junction bases with no gene match: 6. In germline, CDR1 is MNHNY, CDR2 SVGAGI (reference sequence). The CDR3 here is CASNRQGGYGYTF. The CDR3 DNA reads as TGTGCCAGCAACCGACAGGGCGGCTATGGCTACACCTTC.

The genes are TRBV4-2 and TRBJ2-5; D perhaps matches TRBD2 (5 bases). CDR1 is LGHNA and CDR2 is YNFKEQ in the germline V gene. The V end lost 0 bases, the J end lost 9 bases, and 14 bases lay between the germline ends. CDR3 length: 14 residues. CDR3 region: CASSQDKRTGSQYF. CDR3 in DNA: TGTGCCAGCAGCCAAGATAAGCGGACCGGATCCCAGTACTTC.

The CDR3 is CASSAMSGRVTDTQYF. The CDR3 DNA is TGTGCCAGCAGCGCCATGAGCGGGAGGGTCACAGATACGCAGTATTTT. This chain connects TRBV9 to TRBJ2-3, with TRBD2 identical over 10 bases. This CDR3 is 16 amino acids long. After removal of 3 bases from V and 2 bases from J, the junction contained 6 bases not matched to a gene. Germline assignment: CDR1 SGDLS and CDR2 YYNGEE.

The rearrangement uses TRBV19 and TRBJ1-2; the D is unclear. The V gene's germline CDR1 is LNHDA and CDR2 SQIVND (reference sequence). V lost 3 bases and J lost 3, with 14 bases in between. There are 15 residues in the CDR3. CDR3 nucleotide sequence: TGTGCCAGTAGTATGTCCAGGACGCGGGACTATGGCTACACCTTC. As protein: CASSMSRTRDYGYTF.

This chain links TRBV7-9 with TRBJ1-6; D possibly corresponds to TRBD1 (5 bases). Germline V gene data show CDR1 as SEHNR and CDR2 as FQNEAQ (reference sequence). This CDR3 has 17 amino acids. Trimming pared 5 bases from V and 10 bases from J, leaving 24 bases between. CDR3 in DNA: TGTGCCAGCAGCCCCCTCATGGAAACAGGCAGAGTGTCACCCCTCCACTTT. Translation: CASSPLMETGRVSPLHF.

This clone has more than one count but fewer than ten. This chain links TRBV6-4 with TRBJ1-5; maybe TRBD1 (6 bases). Trimming took off 3 bases at V and 3 bases at J, with 6 bases between the two ends. Germline V gene lookup returns CDR1 MRHNA and CDR2 SNTAGT. The CDR3 is 13 residues long. The CDR3 region has the DNA TGTGCCAGCAGTGAGGGGGCCAATCAGCCCCAGCATTTT. Translated, it gives CASSEGANQPQHF.

Points on this clone: A read error may account for a junction end that differs from germline. The CDR3 coding sequence is TGTGCCAGCAGCCCGACGGACTACCATGAGCAGTTCTTC. Translating gives CASSPTDYHEQFF. This sequence joins TRBV9 and TRBJ2-1; D perhaps matches TRBD2 (6 bases). Germline V lookup: CDR1 SGDLS, CDR2 YYNGEE. This CDR3 contains 13 residues.